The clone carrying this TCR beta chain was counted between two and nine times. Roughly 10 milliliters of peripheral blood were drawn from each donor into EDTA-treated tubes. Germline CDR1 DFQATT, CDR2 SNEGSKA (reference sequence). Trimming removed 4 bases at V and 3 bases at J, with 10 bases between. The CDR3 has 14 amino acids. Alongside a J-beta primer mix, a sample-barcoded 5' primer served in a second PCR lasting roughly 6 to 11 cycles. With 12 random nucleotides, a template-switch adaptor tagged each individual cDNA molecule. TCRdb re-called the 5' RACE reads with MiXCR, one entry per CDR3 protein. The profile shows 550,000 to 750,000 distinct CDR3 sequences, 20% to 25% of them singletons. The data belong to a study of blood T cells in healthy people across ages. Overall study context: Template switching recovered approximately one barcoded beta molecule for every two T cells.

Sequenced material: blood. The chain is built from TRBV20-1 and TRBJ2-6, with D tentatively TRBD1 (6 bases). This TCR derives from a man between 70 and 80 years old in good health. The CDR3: CSAITGYGANVLTF. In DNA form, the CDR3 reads TGCAGTGCTATCACAGGGTATGGGGCCAACGTCCTGACTTTC.